This TCR beta chain was recorded in a study of blood T cell repertoires in COVID-19. The CDR3 is made up of 14 amino acids. CDR1 SGHNT and CDR2 YYREEE come from the germline V gene (reference sequence). The V end lost 4 bases, the J end lost 12 bases, and 19 bases lay between the germline ends. Repertoires were generated with immunoSEQ multiplex PCR, while TCRdb's copy carries only in-frame clones and drops some. The data contain fewer than 450,000 clones, roughly 87% of them singletons. The sequenced sample consisted of PBMCs or T cells enriched from blood (not recorded which). The chain recombines TRBV5-4 with TRBJ1-4; D possibly corresponds to TRBD1 (6 bases). The TCR was taken from a woman in her 40s with acute COVID-19. CDR3 sequence reads: CASSEDRGAEELFF. DNA of the CDR3: TGTGCCAGCAGCGAGGATCGGGGGGCGGAAGAACTGTTTTTT.